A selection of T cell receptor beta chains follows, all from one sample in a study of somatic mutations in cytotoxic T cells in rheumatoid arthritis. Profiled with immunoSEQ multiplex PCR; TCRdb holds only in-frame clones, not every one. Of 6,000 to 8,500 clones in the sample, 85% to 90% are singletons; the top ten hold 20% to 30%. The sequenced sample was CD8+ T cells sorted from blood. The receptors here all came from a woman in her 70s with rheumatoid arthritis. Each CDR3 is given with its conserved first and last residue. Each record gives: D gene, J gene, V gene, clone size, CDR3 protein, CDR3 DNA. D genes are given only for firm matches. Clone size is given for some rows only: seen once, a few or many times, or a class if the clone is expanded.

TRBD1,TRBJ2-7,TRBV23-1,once,CASANRDRGSYEQYF,TGCGCCAGCGCCAACCGGGACAGGGGTTCCTACGAGCAGTACTTC
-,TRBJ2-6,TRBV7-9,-,CASSSGISGANVLTF,TGTGCCAGCAGCTCAGGGATATCTGGGGCCAACGTCCTGACTTTC
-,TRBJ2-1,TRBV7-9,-,CASRRDRLEQFF,TGTGCCAGCAGACGTGACAGACTTGAGCAGTTCTTC
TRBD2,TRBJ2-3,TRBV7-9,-,CASSSSSGRDTQYF,TGTGCCAGCAGTTCTTCAAGCGGGAGAGATACGCAGTATTTT
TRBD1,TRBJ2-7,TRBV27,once,CASSFVQGAYEQYF,TGTGCCAGCAGTTTTGTGCAGGGGGCCTACGAGCAGTACTTC
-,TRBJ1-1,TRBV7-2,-,CASSLMPGDTEAFF,TGTGCCAGCAGCTTAATGCCCGGGGACACTGAAGCTTTCTTT
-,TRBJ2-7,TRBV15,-,CATSPAGQKYEQYF,TGTGCCACCAGCCCTGCCGGACAGAAATACGAGCAGTACTTC
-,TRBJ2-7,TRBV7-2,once,CASSPARGRSYEQYF,TGTGCCAGCAGCCCCGCCCGGGGGAGGTCCTACGAGCAGTACTTC
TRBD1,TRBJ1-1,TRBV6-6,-,CASSSLGQGDPEAFF,TGTGCCAGCAGTTCTCTCGGACAGGGCGATCCCGAAGCTTTCTTT
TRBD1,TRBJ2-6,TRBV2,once,CASTWLFRTGSSGANVLTF,TGTGCCAGCACCTGGCTATTTCGGACAGGGAGCTCTGGGGCCAACGTCCTGACTTTC
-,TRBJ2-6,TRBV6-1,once,CASSSTGFGANVLTF,TGTGCCAGCAGTTCTACAGGGTTTGGGGCCAACGTCCTGACTTTC
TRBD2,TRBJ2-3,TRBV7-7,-,CASSLGTPGLAGAGTQYF,TGTGCTAGCAGCTTAGGGACCCCGGGACTAGCGGGAGCGGGAACGCAGTATTTT
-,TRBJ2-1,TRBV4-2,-,CASSKSGANEQFF,TGTGCCAGCAGCAAAAGTGGGGCCAATGAGCAGTTCTTC
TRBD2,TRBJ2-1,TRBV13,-,CASSLDRSGGYNEQFF,TGTGCCAGCAGCTTAGATCGTAGCGGGGGGTACAATGAGCAGTTCTTC
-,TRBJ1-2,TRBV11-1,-,CASSLKVGGYNYGYTF,TGTGCCAGCAGCTTAAAGGTCGGGGGATACAACTATGGCTACACCTTC
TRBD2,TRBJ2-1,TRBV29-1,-,CSVEGGTSGHYNEQFF,TGCAGCGTTGAGGGGGGGACTAGCGGCCATTACAATGAGCAGTTCTTC
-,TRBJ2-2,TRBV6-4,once,CASSGGQNTGELFF,TGTGCCAGCAGTGGGGGACAGAACACCGGGGAGCTGTTTTTT
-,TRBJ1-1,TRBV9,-,CASSQEGNTEAFF,TGTGCCAGCAGCCAAGAGGGGAACACTGAAGCTTTCTTT
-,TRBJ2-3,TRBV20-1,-,CSATQGDTQYF,TGCAGTGCTACACAGGGAGATACGCAGTATTTT
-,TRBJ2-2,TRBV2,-,CASSEIRANTGELFF,TGTGCCAGCAGTGAGATTAGAGCGAACACCGGGGAGCTGTTTTTT
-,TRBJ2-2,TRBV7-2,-,CASSFTANTGELFF,TGTGCCAGCAGCTTTACAGCGAACACCGGGGAGCTGTTTTTT
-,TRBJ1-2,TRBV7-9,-,CASSLGGQETYTF,TGTGCCAGCAGCTTAGGGGGGCAGGAGACCTACACCTTC
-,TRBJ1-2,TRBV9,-,CASSVDFNYGYTF,TGTGCCAGCAGCGTGGACTTCAACTATGGCTACACCTTC
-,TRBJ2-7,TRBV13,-,CASSSPHGSYEQYF,TGTGCCAGCAGCTCCCCTCACGGGAGCTACGAGCAGTACTTC
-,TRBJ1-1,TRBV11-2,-,CASSLGQNTEAFF,TGTGCCAGCAGCTTGGGCCAAAACACTGAAGCTTTCTTT
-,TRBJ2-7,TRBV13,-,CASSLSGYEQYF,TGTGCCAGCAGCTTATCCGGCTACGAGCAGTACTTC
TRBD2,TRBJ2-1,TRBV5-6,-,CASSLEGLATYNEQFF,TGTGCCAGCAGCTTGGAGGGACTAGCGACCTACAATGAGCAGTTCTTC
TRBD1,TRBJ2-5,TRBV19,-,CASSIGTGILETQYF,TGTGCCAGTAGTATTGGGACAGGGATTTTAGAGACCCAGTACTTC
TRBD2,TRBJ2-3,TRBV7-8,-,CASSLSPAGGEDTQYF,TGTGCCAGCAGCTTAAGTCCGGCGGGAGGGGAAGATACGCAGTATTTT
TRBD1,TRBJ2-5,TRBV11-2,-,CASSPGQGLETQYF,TGTGCCAGCAGCCCGGGACAGGGTTTGGAGACCCAGTACTTC
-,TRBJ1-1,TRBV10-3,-,CAISEIDSLNTEAFF,TGTGCCATCAGTGAAATTGACAGCTTGAACACTGAAGCTTTCTTT